Following are 21 T cell receptor beta chains from one sample sequenced in a study of cytomegalovirus exposure and HLA in healthy donors. Use of 60 Vbeta and 13 Jbeta primers characterized the PCR. Assay used: immunoSEQ multiplex PCR; TCRdb lists only in-frame clones, some missing. The sample consists of 150,000 to 200,000 clones, around 80% of them appearing once. Material: PBMCs. These receptors all stem from a middle-aged woman in good health and CMV-seronegative.

This clone was detected many times. This sequence joins TRBV7-9 and TRBJ2-3; 8 nucleotides match TRBD2. This CDR3 has 16 amino acids. From germline, CDR1 is SEHNR and CDR2 FQNEAQ (reference sequence). Trimming cost V 4 bases and J 6 bases; bases outside gene matches: 12. CDR3 residues: CASSSSGGPLWDTQYF. CDR3 DNA sequence: TGTGCCAGCAGCTCCTCGGGAGGGCCATTATGGGATACGCAGTATTTT.

This chain connects TRBV7-9 to TRBJ2-3, with unresolved D. The V gene's germline CDR1 is SEHNR and CDR2 FQNEAQ (reference sequence). The CDR3 sequence is 14 residues long. Trimming pared 6 bases from V and 2 bases from J, leaving 12 bases between. CDR3 in DNA: TGTGCCAGCAGTCTGATGGCAACCACAGATACGCAGTATTTT. It is translated as CASSLMATTDTQYF.

The chain links TRBV11-2 to TRBJ1-4; D is undetermined. The CDR3 loop spans 17 amino acids. Germline V lookup: CDR1 SGHAT, CDR2 FQNNGV. The V end lost 0 bases, the J end lost 7 bases, and 18 bases lay between the germline ends. The CDR3 DNA sequence: TGTGCCAGCAGCTTAGATCTGGCAGGTGGAATGGGTGAAAAACTGTTTTTT. Translation gives CASSLDLAGGMGEKLFF.

V is TRBV7-3 and J is TRBJ2-1; the match to TRBD2 covers 11 bases. The CDR3 is 16 residues long. V was pared by 2 bases and J by 9 bases, with 9 bases of the junction left unmatched. Germline V gene sequence: CDR1 SGHTA, CDR2 FQGTGA. The CDR3 sequence: CASSLSGTSGYGEQFF. The CDR3 DNA follows: TGTGCCAGCAGCTTATCAGGGACTAGCGGTTATGGTGAGCAGTTCTTC.

J is TRBJ2-3 and V is TRBV28; the match to TRBD2 covers 8 bases. CDR3 length equals 17 residues. V gave up 2 bases and J gave up 5 bases; unmatched junction bases: 12. Germline V gene sequence: CDR1 MDHEN, CDR2 SYDVKM. The CDR3 region is CASSLGPRGGAGDTQYF. The CDR3 region has the DNA TGTGCCAGCAGTTTAGGGCCCCGGGGGGGAGCGGGAGATACGCAGTATTTT.

V usage is TRBV28 and J usage is TRBJ2-3; 7 bases are a match to TRBD2. The CDR3 is 14 amino acids. Germline V gene lookup returns CDR1 MDHEN and CDR2 SYDVKM. Trimming took 6 bases from V and 1 from J; bases not matched to a gene: 4. DNA for the CDR3: TGTGCCAGCAGCAACCTAGCGGGCACAGATACGCAGTATTTT. Its translation is CASSNLAGTDTQYF.

This rearrangement joins TRBV9 to TRBJ2-7; perhaps TRBD2 as D (7 bases). V was cut by 3 bases and J by 4 bases, with 14 bases left in between. The germline V gene encodes CDR1 SGDLS and CDR2 YYNGEE. CDR3 size: 14 residues. CDR3 residues: CASSAGLGGYEQYF. In DNA, the CDR3 is TGTGCCAGCAGCGCCGGACTAGGGGGTTACGAGCAGTACTTC.

The chain uses TRBV10-3 and TRBJ2-1; TRBD1 agrees at 9 bases. The J segment lost 7 bases and the V segment lost 8 bases, leaving 9 bases of the junction unmatched. The CDR3 loop spans 14 amino acids. The germline CDR1 and CDR2 sequences are ENHRY and SYGVKD. The CDR3 sequence: CAIAGTGTLNEQFF. For the CDR3, the DNA is TGTGCCATCGCCGGGACAGGGACGCTAAATGAGCAGTTCTTC.

This chain uses TRBV28 with TRBJ1-6; tentative D call: TRBD1 (5 bases). This CDR3 is 13 amino acids long. Germline V gene lookup returns CDR1 MDHEN and CDR2 SYDVKM. V lost 4 bases and J 10 bases, leaving 11 bases between the germline ends. The DNA of the CDR3 is TGTGCCAGCAGTTCGGGGGATGGCTCACCCCTCCACTTT. Its protein product is CASSSGDGSPLHF.

The CDR3: CASSFAGVRGYTF. DNA of the CDR3: TGTGCCAGCAGTTTCGCGGGGGTCAGGGGCTACACCTTC. This sequence joins TRBV7-2 and TRBJ1-2, with D possibly TRBD1 on 5 matching bases. V was trimmed by 6 bases and J by 8 bases, leaving 16 bases between them. There are 13 residues in the CDR3. Germline loops: CDR1 SGHTA, CDR2 FQGNSA.

This chain connects TRBV6-5 to TRBJ1-1; D ambiguous. V dropped 2 bases and J dropped 10 bases, with 14 bases sitting between them. CDR1 and CDR2 from the germline V gene are MNHEY and SVGAGI. The CDR3 covers 13 residues. CDR3 in DNA: TGTGCCAGCAGTTACGGGCTTCGGGGTGCAGCTTTCTTT. Its translation is CASSYGLRGAAFF.

The chain links TRBV19 to TRBJ1-5; 10 bases align to TRBD1. Trimming took 4 bases from V and 7 from J; bases not matched to a gene: 7. Germline V lookup: CDR1 LNHDA, CDR2 SQIVND (reference sequence). CDR3 length: 15 residues. The CDR3 sequence is CASSSRDRGTQPQHF. The CDR3 DNA follows: TGTGCCAGTAGTAGCCGGGACAGGGGAACGCAGCCCCAGCATTTT.

This clone showed up just a few times. The chain has TRBV21-1 and TRBJ2-7; the table's D call, TRBD2, was not checked against the DNA. TRBV21-1 is an annotated pseudogene. The CDR3 extends over 16 amino acids. CDR3 region: CASSKEVPRLADEQYF. In DNA form, the CDR3 reads TGTGCCAGCAGCAAAGAGGTACCGAGGCTAGCCGACGAGCAGTACTTC.

The rearrangement joins TRBV19 to TRBJ1-2; TRBD1 aligns across 7 bases. V was clipped by 5 bases and J by 4 bases; unmatched bases: 4. Germline-derived CDR1 and CDR2 are LNHDA and SQIVND (reference sequence). The CDR3 extends over 13 amino acids. As DNA, the CDR3 is TGTGCCAGTAGTCTCTGGGACAGCTATGGCTACACCTTC. Translated: CASSLWDSYGYTF.

This clone has more than one count but fewer than ten. This sequence joins TRBV30 and TRBJ2-7; tentatively, D is TRBD2 (6 bases). Germline V lookup: CDR1 GTSNPN, CDR2 SVGIG (reference sequence). CDR3 length: 12 amino acids. The ends were cut back, 8 bases at V and 2 bases at J, with 13 bases in the middle. This chain's CDR3 is CAGGSGAYEQYF. CDR3 coding DNA: TGTGCCGGGGGGTCCGGGGCCTACGAGCAGTACTTC. The whole variable domain, remainder taken from reference TRBV30 and TRBJ2-7, is SQTIHQWPATLVQPVGSPLSLECTVEGTSNPNLYWYRQAAGRGLQLLFYSVGIGQISSEVPQNLSASRPQDRQFILSSKKLLLSDSGFYLCAGGSGAYEQYFGPGTRLTVT.

This chain uses TRBV4-1 with TRBJ1-2; D call uncertain. Trimming took off 3 bases at V and 2 bases at J, with 10 bases between the two ends. In germline, CDR1 is MGHRA, CDR2 YSYEKL. CDR3 length: 14 residues. Written as DNA, the CDR3 is TGCGCCAGCAGCCATACTAGAATGAACTATGGCTACACCTTC. This sequence encodes CASSHTRMNYGYTF.

This sequence joins TRBV2 and TRBJ2-5; 8 positions agree with TRBD2. The germline CDR1 and CDR2 sequences are SNHLY and FYNNEI. The CDR3 spans 14 residues. V dropped 3 bases and J dropped 5; count of bases not matched to a gene: 5. The CDR3 spells CASSDPGLGETQYF. The DNA of the CDR3 is TGTGCCAGCAGTGATCCGGGACTAGGGGAGACCCAGTACTTC.

This clone was seen just once. The V and J genes are TRBV2 and TRBJ2-5; the match to TRBD2 covers 7 bases. Germline V gene sequence: CDR1 SNHLY, CDR2 FYNNEI. The CDR3 covers 16 residues. V trimming: 1 base; J trimming: 5 bases; junction bases outside the gene matches: 10. The CDR3 spells CASSEGFGGGGETQYF. In DNA form, the CDR3 reads TGTGCCAGCAGTGAAGGATTTGGCGGGGGAGGGGAGACCCAGTACTTC.

V gene TRBV5-1 combines with J gene TRBJ1-1; 7 nucleotides agree with TRBD1. This CDR3 spans 14 amino acids. Germline assignment: CDR1 SGHRS and CDR2 YFSETQ. V lost 3 bases to trimming and J lost 0 bases; unmatched junction nucleotides: 2. The CDR3 sequence: CASSSDRLNTEAFF. CDR3 coding DNA: TGCGCCAGCAGCTCGGACAGGTTGAACACTGAAGCTTTCTTT.

The genes are TRBV6-1 and TRBJ1-5, with a possible D match to TRBD1 (5 bases). V lost 2 bases and J 0 bases, leaving 11 bases between the germline ends. The CDR3 spans 16 residues. CDR1 and CDR2 (germline): MNHNS, SASEGT. CDR3 amino acids: CASSELAGYSNQPQHF. Written as DNA, the CDR3 is TGTGCCAGCAGTGAATTAGCAGGGTATAGCAATCAGCCCCAGCATTTT.

The V call is TRBV12-5, the J call TRBJ1-3; the D is unclear. In germline, CDR1 is LGHNT, CDR2 FRNRAP. The germline V and J ends were trimmed by 5 bases and 0 bases, with 17 bases remaining between them. There are 17 residues in the CDR3. The CDR3 here is CASGLGSRATSGNTIYF. DNA for the CDR3: TGTGCTAGTGGTCTAGGGAGTAGGGCAACCTCTGGAAACACCATATATTTT.